A single sample is the source of the 8 T cell receptor beta chains below, sequenced in a study of regulatory T cells in long-lasting Graves disease. Arm-PCR of CDR3 regions and iRepertoire HTBI primers were the basis on which TCR beta libraries were built. A single record per CDR3 protein comes from TCRdb applying MiXCR to the multiplex PCR reads. Altogether hundreds of thousands of distinct CDR3 sequences are present, 15% to 20% being singletons, with the ten largest covering approximately 25%. Noted time point: newly diagnosed GD, antithyroid drugs for less than 3 months. The TCR library was prepared using RNA isolated from PBMCs. The same data also contributed to another study, on T cells in Graves' hyperthyroidism and ophthalmopathy.

The specimen comprised peripheral blood mononuclear cells (PBMCs), sampled at new diagnosis, from a patient treated with antithyroid drugs. The receptor set was obtained from a woman in her forties or fifties with Graves disease.

Ten or more counts support this clonotype. J is TRBJ1-1 and V is TRBV27; 7 nucleotides align to TRBD1. V gave up 6 bases and J gave up 5 bases; unmatched junction bases: 12. CDR1 is MNHEY and CDR2 is SMNVEV in the germline V gene (reference sequence). CDR3 length equals 15 residues. CDR3 protein: CASSLTATGETEAFF. CDR3 coding DNA: TGTGCCAGCAGCCTAACCGCCACAGGGGAGACTGAAGCTTTCTTT.

DNA for the CDR3: TGTGCCAGCACCGGACAGGCCAGTTCACCCCTCCACTTT. Its protein is CASTGQASSPLHF. The chain employs TRBV6-2 or TRBV6-3 and TRBJ1-6, with 7 bases that match TRBD1. The V and J ends lost 7 bases and 9 bases, in that order; junction bases with no gene match: 6. The CDR3 sequence is 13 residues long. Germline V gene sequence: CDR1 MNHEY, CDR2 SVGEGT.

This clonotype was seen a handful of times. The chain joins TRBV6-1 to TRBJ1-1; D unclear. The V end lost 3 bases, the J end lost 8 bases, and 19 bases lay between the germline ends. From germline, CDR1 is MNHNS and CDR2 SASEGT. The CDR3 is made up of 15 amino acids. Here the CDR3 reads CASSETKVLSKEAFF. CDR3 nucleotides: TGTGCCAGCAGTGAGACCAAGGTGTTGTCGAAGGAAGCTTTCTTT.

This clonotype appeared many times. The chain couples TRBV28 to TRBJ1-1, with TRBD1 matching over 8 bases. CDR1 is MDHEN, CDR2 SYDVKM, per germline. The CDR3 covers 12 residues. The trim removed 4 bases at V and 12 bases at J, leaving 7 bases unmatched. Written as DNA, the CDR3 is TGTGCCAGCAGTTCTGACAGGGGCGGGTCTTTCTTT. The encoded protein is CASSSDRGGSFF. Together with reference TRBV28 and TRBJ1-1, the CDR3 gives the full variable domain: DVKVTQSSRYLVKRTGEKVFLECVQDMDHENMFWYRQDPGLGLRLIYFSYDVKMKEKGDIPEGYSVSREKKERFSLILESASTNQTSMYLCASSSDRGGSFFGQGTRLTVV.

This clonotype was observed a handful of times. The CDR3: CASSLVDLPYNEQFF. Here the CDR3 DNA reads TGCGCCAGCAGCTTGGTAGACCTACCCTACAATGAGCAGTTCTTC. The J gene is TRBJ2-1, the V gene TRBV5-1; D remains unclear. In germline, CDR1 is SGHRS, CDR2 YFSETQ. Between the trimmed V and J ends, which lost 0 bases and 2 bases, there was a span of 9 bases. The CDR3 spans 15 residues.

The V call is TRBV12-3 or TRBV12-4, the J call TRBJ2-6, with D tentatively TRBD1 (5 bases). The CDR3 runs 16 residues. Trimming removed 2 bases from V and 4 bases from J, with 12 bases in between. CDR3 sequence: CASSLNPGPGANVLTF. The CDR3 nucleotides read TGTGCCAGCAGTTTAAATCCAGGGCCCGGGGCCAACGTCCTGACTTTC.

This clonotype was recorded at least ten times. This chain joins TRBV7-9 and TRBJ2-1; either TRBD1 or TRBD2 may fit D (7 bases each). Germline assignment: CDR1 SEHNR and CDR2 FQNEAQ (reference sequence). The V and J ends lost 7 bases and 4 bases respectively, with 14 bases between them. This CDR3 is 14 amino acids long. CDR3 residues: CASTRGGKYNEQFF. CDR3 nucleotides: TGTGCCAGCACCAGGGGGGGCAAATACAATGAGCAGTTCTTC.

V is TRBV4-2 and J is TRBJ2-7, with D perhaps matching TRBD2 (6 bases). This CDR3 is built from 13 residues. V was clipped by 0 bases and J by 5 bases, with 8 bases between them. Germline assignment: CDR1 LGHNA and CDR2 YNFKEQ. The CDR3 nucleotides are TGTGCCAGCAGCCAAGAGGCGGGGCACGAGCAGTACTTC. Translation: CASSQEAGHEQYF.